This T cell receptor beta chain was captured in a study of blood T cell repertoires in COVID-19. As for the study in general: Samples taken during acute and convalescent COVID-19 were collected in the United States, Italy and Spain. Sources were T cells, B-cell-depleted T cells, or PBMCs; the material itself was cDNA or gDNA.

Germline assignment: CDR1 SGDLS and CDR2 YYNGEE. The CDR3 is made up of 13 amino acids. The V gene lost 0 bases and the J gene lost 6 bases, with 6 bases spanning the gap. Clinical history reported by participants formed the basis on which cohorts were assigned. Original analysis: By means of reference gene primer amplification, nucleated cell counts were estimated. The repertoire was sequenced with immunoSEQ multiplex PCR; TCRdb's copy has only in-frame clones and lacks some. That table supplies the V and J calls and clone size; D and trimming were determined from the DNA. This table holds about 140,000 clones, 84% found once.

The sample taken for sequencing was PBMCs or T cells enriched from blood (not recorded which). The source of this sequence is a man aged 35 to 55 with acute COVID-19. The chain employs TRBV9 and TRBJ2-2; D remains ambiguous. The DNA for the CDR3 is TGTGCCAGCAGCGTAGTAAGCGCCGGGGAGCTGTTTTTT. It codes for CASSVVSAGELFF.